This T cell receptor (beta chain) was sequenced during a study of radiotherapy plus CTLA-4 blockade in lung cancer. Only in-frame clones appear in the TCRdb table, and some are missing; sequencing was by immunoSEQ multiplex PCR. Here the sample spans about 80,000 clones, under 80% being singletons. This CDR3 has 15 amino acids. From germline, CDR1 is SGHAT and CDR2 FQDESV (reference sequence). V lost 2 bases, J lost 0 bases, and 0 bases stayed unmatched. Source: peripheral blood, taken from a patient treated with radiotherapy plus ipilimumab. The chain couples TRBV11-1 to TRBJ2-1, with 8 bases lining up with TRBD2. The origin of this receptor is a human donor with non-small cell lung cancer whose response to radiotherapy plus ipilimumab could not be evaluated. Some clones in this sample may be carry-over from other donors' samples. This CDR3 is CASSLRGGSYNEQFF. In nucleotides, the CDR3 is TGTGCCAGCAGCTTACGGGGGGGCTCCTACAATGAGCAGTTCTTC.